This is a list of T cell receptor beta chains from one sample in a study of low-dose radiotherapy and immunotherapy resistance in tumors. One entry per CDR3 protein, called by TCRdb with MiXCR from the reads. Of some 45,000 distinct CDR3 sequences in the sample, about 10% were seen once. This material consisted of PBMCs, taken before treatment. All receptors come from a female donor with ovarian cancer. Each CDR3 is given with its conserved first and last residue. The D gene is left open where the match is weak. Rows may omit the clone size; those that give it use once, few, many or a size class.

abundance: many; j_gene: TRBJ1-2; d_gene: -; len: 14; v_gene: TRBV19; CDR3nt: TGTGCCAGTAGTATTGCCGGGGGACTCTATGGCTACACCTTC; CDR3aa: CASSIAGGLYGYTF
abundance: many; j_gene: TRBJ1-2; d_gene: -; len: 13; v_gene: TRBV10-3; CDR3nt: TGTGCCATCAGTGAAGGGGCCCTGCAAGGCTACACCTTC; CDR3aa: CAISEGALQGYTF
abundance: many; j_gene: TRBJ2-4; d_gene: TRBD1; len: 15; v_gene: TRBV7-3; CDR3nt: TGTGCCAGCAGCTCGGGGACAGGGGGCGCCTCCCTTCAGTACTTC; CDR3aa: CASSSGTGGASLQYF
abundance: many; j_gene: TRBJ2-7; d_gene: -; len: 14; v_gene: TRBV4-2; CDR3nt: TGTGCCAGCAGCCAAGGCAGCACTTCTTACGAGCAGTACTTC; CDR3aa: CASSQGSTSYEQYF
abundance: many; j_gene: TRBJ2-7; d_gene: TRBD1; len: 13; v_gene: TRBV4-2; CDR3nt: TGTGCCAGCAGCCATGGACAGGGCTACGAGCAGTACTTC; CDR3aa: CASSHGQGYEQYF
abundance: many; j_gene: TRBJ1-1; d_gene: TRBD1; len: 15; v_gene: TRBV11-1; CDR3nt: TGTGCCAGCAGCTTGCCGGGACAGCTGAACACTGAAGCTTTCTTT; CDR3aa: CASSLPGQLNTEAFF
abundance: many; j_gene: TRBJ2-2; d_gene: -; len: 14; v_gene: TRBV6-2/TRBV6-3; CDR3nt: TGTGCCAGCAGGGTTGTAGGTCTCACCGGGGAGCTGTTTTTT; CDR3aa: CASRVVGLTGELFF
abundance: many; j_gene: TRBJ2-1; d_gene: TRBD2; len: 15; v_gene: TRBV9; CDR3nt: TGTGCCAGCACCTCTAGCGGGGGGGCCTACAATGAGCAGTTCTTC; CDR3aa: CASTSSGGAYNEQFF
abundance: few; j_gene: TRBJ2-1; d_gene: TRBD1; len: 14; v_gene: TRBV9; CDR3nt: TGTGCCAGCGGGACAGGGAACTCCTACAATGAGCAGTTCTTC; CDR3aa: CASGTGNSYNEQFF
abundance: many; j_gene: TRBJ2-7; d_gene: -; len: 17; v_gene: TRBV7-2; CDR3nt: TGTGCCAGCAGCTTAGAGGTTGGGGGGCAGGCTCCCTACGAGCAGTACTTC; CDR3aa: CASSLEVGGQAPYEQYF
abundance: many; j_gene: TRBJ2-1; d_gene: -; len: 16; v_gene: TRBV7-9; CDR3nt: TGTGCCAGCAGCCCCTCGGGGGCCGGCCTTTTTCTTGAGCAGTTCTTC; CDR3aa: CASSPSGAGLFLEQFF
abundance: many; j_gene: TRBJ2-3; d_gene: TRBD2; len: 13; v_gene: TRBV12-3/TRBV12-4; CDR3nt: TGTGCCAGCCGACTAGCTAGCACAGATACGCAGTATTTT; CDR3aa: CASRLASTDTQYF
abundance: many; j_gene: TRBJ1-5; d_gene: TRBD1; len: 15; v_gene: TRBV20-1; CDR3nt: TGCAGTGCTAGGAGCGGGACAGTGACCAATCAGCCCCAGCATTTT; CDR3aa: CSARSGTVTNQPQHF
abundance: many; j_gene: TRBJ1-1; d_gene: TRBD1; len: 14; v_gene: TRBV29-1; CDR3nt: TGCAGCGTTGTCCGTGACAGGGGCGCCACTGAAGCTTTCTTT; CDR3aa: CSVVRDRGATEAFF
abundance: few; j_gene: TRBJ1-1; d_gene: TRBD1; len: 15; v_gene: TRBV20-1; CDR3nt: TGCAGTGCTAGTTTGACAGGGCACATGAACACTGAAGCTTTCTTT; CDR3aa: CSASLTGHMNTEAFF
abundance: few; j_gene: TRBJ1-2; d_gene: TRBD1; len: 12; v_gene: TRBV20-1; CDR3nt: TGCAGTGCGGTGGGACAGGGCTATGGCTACACCTTC; CDR3aa: CSAVGQGYGYTF
abundance: few; j_gene: TRBJ2-7; d_gene: TRBD1; len: 14; v_gene: TRBV12-3/TRBV12-4; CDR3nt: TGTGCCAGCAGACAGGGACAGGGAGGGCGCGAGCAGTACTTC; CDR3aa: CASRQGQGGREQYF
abundance: many; j_gene: TRBJ2-1; d_gene: TRBD2; len: 17; v_gene: TRBV3-1; CDR3nt: TGTGCCAGCAGCCATAAGGGGCGGGGGTCCCTATACAATGAGCAGTTCTTC; CDR3aa: CASSHKGRGSLYNEQFF
abundance: many; j_gene: TRBJ2-7; d_gene: TRBD2; len: 16; v_gene: TRBV28; CDR3nt: TGTGCCAGCAGTTTGATGGCTAGCGGGGGGACCTACGAGCAGTACTTC; CDR3aa: CASSLMASGGTYEQYF
abundance: many; j_gene: TRBJ2-1; d_gene: TRBD1; len: 15; v_gene: TRBV4-2; CDR3nt: TGTGCCAGCAGCCACCCGACAGGGGGCTTCGATGAGCAGTTCTTC; CDR3aa: CASSHPTGGFDEQFF
abundance: many; j_gene: TRBJ2-7; d_gene: TRBD1; len: 13; v_gene: TRBV7-6; CDR3nt: TGTGCCAGCAGCCGAGACAGGGGGTACGAGCAGTACTTC; CDR3aa: CASSRDRGYEQYF
abundance: many; j_gene: TRBJ1-5; d_gene: -; len: 15; v_gene: TRBV18; CDR3nt: TGTGCCAGCTCACGGGGGCAGGGTGCCAATCAGCCCCAGCATTTT; CDR3aa: CASSRGQGANQPQHF
abundance: few; j_gene: TRBJ1-2; d_gene: TRBD1; len: 15; v_gene: TRBV2; CDR3nt: TGTGCCAGCAGTGATGGGTCCGGGACAGGGAATGGCTACACCTTC; CDR3aa: CASSDGSGTGNGYTF
abundance: medium-sized; j_gene: TRBJ2-7; d_gene: TRBD2; len: 13; v_gene: TRBV7-8; CDR3nt: TGTGCCAGCAGCCAAGCGGGGGGGCGCGAGCAGTACTTC; CDR3aa: CASSQAGGREQYF
abundance: many; j_gene: TRBJ2-5; d_gene: -; len: 16; v_gene: TRBV9; CDR3nt: TGTGCCAGCAGTGCCCTCGGGGCCGCCGCGGGGGAGACCCAGTACTTC; CDR3aa: CASSALGAAAGETQYF
abundance: many; j_gene: TRBJ1-5; d_gene: -; len: 14; v_gene: TRBV19; CDR3nt: TGTGCCAGTACTACGACAGGTCTCGGTCAGCCCCAGCATTTT; CDR3aa: CASTTTGLGQPQHF
abundance: many; j_gene: TRBJ2-3; d_gene: -; len: 13; v_gene: TRBV29-1; CDR3nt: TGCAGCGTTGCGCGGGGACCCACAGATACGCAGTATTTT; CDR3aa: CSVARGPTDTQYF
abundance: many; j_gene: TRBJ1-4; d_gene: -; len: 12; v_gene: TRBV7-2; CDR3nt: TGTGCCAGCAGCTTAGACGCTGAAAAACTGTTTTTT; CDR3aa: CASSLDAEKLFF
abundance: -; j_gene: TRBJ1-2; d_gene: -; len: 14; v_gene: TRBV6-1; CDR3nt: TGTGCCAGCAGTACGATGGGGGTCTCTTATGGCTACACCTTC; CDR3aa: CASSTMGVSYGYTF
abundance: many; j_gene: TRBJ1-5; d_gene: TRBD1; len: 15; v_gene: TRBV20-1; CDR3nt: TGCAGTGCTAGGGGGGACAGATTTAGCAATCAGCCCCAGCATTTT; CDR3aa: CSARGDRFSNQPQHF
abundance: once; j_gene: TRBJ2-2; d_gene: -; len: 18; v_gene: TRBV5-1; CDR3nt: -; CDR3aa: CASSLASGTGFTGELFFF
abundance: few; j_gene: TRBJ2-2; d_gene: TRBD2; len: 17; v_gene: TRBV20-1; CDR3nt: TGCAGTGCTACCGCCCCTAGGGCGGGGGGTAACACCGGGGAGCTGTTTTTT; CDR3aa: CSATAPRAGGNTGELFF